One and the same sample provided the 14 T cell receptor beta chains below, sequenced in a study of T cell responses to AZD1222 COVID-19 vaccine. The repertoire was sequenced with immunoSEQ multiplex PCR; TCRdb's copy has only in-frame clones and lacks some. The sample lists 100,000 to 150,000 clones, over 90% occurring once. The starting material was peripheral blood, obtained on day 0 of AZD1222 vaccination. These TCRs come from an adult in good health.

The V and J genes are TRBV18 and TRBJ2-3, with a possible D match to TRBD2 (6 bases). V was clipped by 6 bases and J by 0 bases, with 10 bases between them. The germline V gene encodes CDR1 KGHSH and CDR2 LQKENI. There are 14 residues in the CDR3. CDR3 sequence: CASSRGTSTDTQYF. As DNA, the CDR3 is TGTGCCAGCTCTCGGGGGACTAGCACAGATACGCAGTATTTT.

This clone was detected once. CDR3 in amino acids: CASSYKIYEQYF. The CDR3 bases are TGTGCCAGCAGTTACAAGATCTACGAGCAGTACTTC. The chain links TRBV6-2 or TRBV6-3 to TRBJ2-7, with no clear D. The CDR3 has 12 amino acids. Trimming took 2 bases from V and 3 from J, leaving 5 bases between them. CDR1 MNHEY and CDR2 SVGEGT come from the germline V gene.

The CDR3 DNA reads as TGTGCCAGCAGTCTACCTGGGGGTGATTCACCCCTCCACTTT. It codes for CASSLPGGDSPLHF. The chain is built from TRBV27 and TRBJ1-6, with D perhaps TRBD1 (5 bases). Germline V CDR1 and CDR2: MNHEY, SMNVEV (reference sequence). CDR3 length: 14 amino acids. V was shortened by 5 bases and J by 8 bases, with 13 bases between the two germline ends.

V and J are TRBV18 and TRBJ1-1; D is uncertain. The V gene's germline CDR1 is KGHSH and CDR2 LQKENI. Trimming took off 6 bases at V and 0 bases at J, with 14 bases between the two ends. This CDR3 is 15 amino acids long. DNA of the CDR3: TGTGCCAGCTCCCAGGTCCTGGCGATGAACACTGAAGCTTTCTTT. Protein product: CASSQVLAMNTEAFF.

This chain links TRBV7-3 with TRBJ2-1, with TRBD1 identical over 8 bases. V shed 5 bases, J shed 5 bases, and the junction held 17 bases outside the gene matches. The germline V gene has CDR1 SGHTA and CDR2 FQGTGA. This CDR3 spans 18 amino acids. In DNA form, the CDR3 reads TGTGCCAGCAGCCACCGGGACAGGCCGACTAGGGGGGACAATGAGCAGTTCTTC. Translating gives CASSHRDRPTRGDNEQFF. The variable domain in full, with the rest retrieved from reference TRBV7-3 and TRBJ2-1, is GAGVSQTPSNKVTEKGKYVELRCDPISGHTALYWYRQSLGQGPEFLIYFQGTGAADDSGLPNDRFFAVRPEGSVSTLKIQRTERGDSAVYLCASSHRDRPTRGDNEQFFGPGTRLTVL.

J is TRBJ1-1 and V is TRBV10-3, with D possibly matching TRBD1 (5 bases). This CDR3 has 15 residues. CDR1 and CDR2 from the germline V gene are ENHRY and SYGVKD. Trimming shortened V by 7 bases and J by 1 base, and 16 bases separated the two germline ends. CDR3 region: CAIKGTARQNTEAFF. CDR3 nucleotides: TGTGCCATCAAGGGGACCGCCCGTCAGAACACTGAAGCTTTCTTT.

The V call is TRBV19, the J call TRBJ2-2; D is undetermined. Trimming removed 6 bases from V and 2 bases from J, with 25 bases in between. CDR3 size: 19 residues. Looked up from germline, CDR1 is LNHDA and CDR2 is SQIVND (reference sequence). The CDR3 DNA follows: TGTGCCAGTAGGCGACAAGGCAGTACCCTCGGATCAAACACCGGGGAGCTGTTTTTT. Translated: CASRRQGSTLGSNTGELFF.

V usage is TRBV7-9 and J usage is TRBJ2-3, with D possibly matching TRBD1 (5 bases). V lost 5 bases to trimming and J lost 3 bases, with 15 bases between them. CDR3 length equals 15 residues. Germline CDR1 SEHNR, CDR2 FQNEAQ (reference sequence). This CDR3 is CASSPRVRETDTQYF. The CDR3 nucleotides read TGTGCCAGCAGCCCTAGGGTCAGGGAAACAGATACGCAGTATTTT.

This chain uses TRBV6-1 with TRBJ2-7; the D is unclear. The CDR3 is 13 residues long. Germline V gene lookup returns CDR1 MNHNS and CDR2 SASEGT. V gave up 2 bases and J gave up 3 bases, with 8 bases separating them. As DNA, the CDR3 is TGTGCCAGCAGTGAAACCCGCCGCTACGAGCAGTACTTC. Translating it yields CASSETRRYEQYF.

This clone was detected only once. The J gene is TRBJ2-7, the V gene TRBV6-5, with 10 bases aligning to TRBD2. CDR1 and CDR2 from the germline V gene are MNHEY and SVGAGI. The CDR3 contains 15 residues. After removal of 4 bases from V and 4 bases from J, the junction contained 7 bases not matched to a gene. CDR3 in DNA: TGTGCCAGCAGTTCTCCGGGACTAGCGTCTTACGAGCAGTACTTC. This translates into CASSSPGLASYEQYF.

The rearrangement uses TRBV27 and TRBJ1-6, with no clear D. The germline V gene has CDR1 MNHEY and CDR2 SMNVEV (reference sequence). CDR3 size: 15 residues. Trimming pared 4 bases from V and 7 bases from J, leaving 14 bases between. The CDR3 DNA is TGTGCCAGCAGTTCGGAGGGTATGGCGAATTCACCCCTCCACTTT. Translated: CASSSEGMANSPLHF.

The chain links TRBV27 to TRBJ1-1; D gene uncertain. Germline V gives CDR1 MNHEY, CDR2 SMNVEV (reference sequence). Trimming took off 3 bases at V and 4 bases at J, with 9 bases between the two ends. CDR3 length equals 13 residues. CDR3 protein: CASSLSGRTEAFF. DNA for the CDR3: TGTGCCAGCAGTTTGTCCGGCCGCACTGAAGCTTTCTTT.

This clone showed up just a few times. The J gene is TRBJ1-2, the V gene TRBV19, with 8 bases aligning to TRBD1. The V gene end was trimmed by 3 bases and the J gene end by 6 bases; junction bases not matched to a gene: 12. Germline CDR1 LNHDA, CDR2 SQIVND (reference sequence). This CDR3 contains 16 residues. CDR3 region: CASSINFGQGRDGYTF. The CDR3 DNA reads TGTGCCAGTAGTATTAACTTCGGACAGGGACGGGATGGCTACACCTTC.

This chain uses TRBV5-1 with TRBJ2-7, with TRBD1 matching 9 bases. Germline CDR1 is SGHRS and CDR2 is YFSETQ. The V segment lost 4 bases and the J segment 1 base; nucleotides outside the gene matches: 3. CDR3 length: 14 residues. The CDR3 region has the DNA TGCGCCAGCAGCGTCGGGACAGGGTCCTACGAGCAGTACTTC. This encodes CASSVGTGSYEQYF.